The clone carrying this T cell receptor (beta chain) was observed once. Some clones are missing from TCRdb's copy, which holds only in-frame ones; the method was immunoSEQ multiplex PCR. The table includes 90,000 to 100,000 clones, over 85% detected once. This sample is drawn from a study of technical replicates of blood from a few donors. The V end lost 0 bases, the J end lost 3 bases, and 21 bases lay between the germline ends. The CDR3 sequence is 18 residues long. In germline, CDR1 is LGHNA, CDR2 YNFKEQ. The sequence came from a human donor in good health. Sequencing input: T cells isolated from PBMCs. The J gene is TRBJ2-7, the V gene TRBV4-2; D perhaps matches TRBD1 (5 bases). The CDR3 nucleotides read TGTGCCAGCAGCCAAGATCTTAGTTGGGGAACCCAGGGCTACGAGCAGTACTTC. It codes for CASSQDLSWGTQGYEQYF.